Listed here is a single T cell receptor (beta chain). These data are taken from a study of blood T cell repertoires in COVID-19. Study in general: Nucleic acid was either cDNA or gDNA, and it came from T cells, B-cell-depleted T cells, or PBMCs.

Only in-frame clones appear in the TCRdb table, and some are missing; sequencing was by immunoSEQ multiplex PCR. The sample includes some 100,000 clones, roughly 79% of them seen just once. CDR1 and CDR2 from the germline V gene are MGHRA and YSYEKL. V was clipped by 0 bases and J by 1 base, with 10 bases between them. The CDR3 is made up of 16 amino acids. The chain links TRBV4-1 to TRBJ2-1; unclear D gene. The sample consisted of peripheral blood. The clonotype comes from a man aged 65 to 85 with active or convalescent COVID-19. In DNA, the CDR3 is TGCGCCAGCAGCCAAGATAGGCTAGAATCCTACAATGAGCAGTTCTTC. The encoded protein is CASSQDRLESYNEQFF.